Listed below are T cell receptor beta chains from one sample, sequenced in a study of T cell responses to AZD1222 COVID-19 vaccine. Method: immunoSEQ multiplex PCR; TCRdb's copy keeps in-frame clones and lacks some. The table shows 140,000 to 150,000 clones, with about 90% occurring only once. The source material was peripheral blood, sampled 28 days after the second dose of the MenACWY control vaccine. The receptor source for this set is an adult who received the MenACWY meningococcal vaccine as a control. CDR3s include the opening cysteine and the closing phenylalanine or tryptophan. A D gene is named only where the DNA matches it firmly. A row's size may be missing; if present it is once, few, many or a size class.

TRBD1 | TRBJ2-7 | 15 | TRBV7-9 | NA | TGTGCCAGCAGCTTAGAAGGGACAGGGAAGTCCGAGCAGTACTTC | CASSLEGTGKSEQYF
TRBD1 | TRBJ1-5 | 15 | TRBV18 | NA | TGTGCCAGCTCACAACAGGGGCAGGGAAATCAGCCCCAGCATTTT | CASSQQGQGNQPQHF
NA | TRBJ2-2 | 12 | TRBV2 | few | TGTGCCAGCCGGACCGACGACGGGGAGCTGTTTTTT | CASRTDDGELFF
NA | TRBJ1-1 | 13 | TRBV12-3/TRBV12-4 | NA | TGTGCCAGCAGTCACCAGCCAGTAAATGAAGCTTTCTTT | CASSHQPVNEAFF
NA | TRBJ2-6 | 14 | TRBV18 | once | TGTGCCAGCTCACCAGGGTCTGGGGCCAACGTCCTGACTTTC | CASSPGSGANVLTF
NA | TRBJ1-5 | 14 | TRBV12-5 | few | TGTGCTAGTGGTTTGGTACCGTCGGGGATGGCCCAGCATTTT | CASGLVPSGMAQHF
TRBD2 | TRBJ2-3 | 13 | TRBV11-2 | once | TGTGCCAGCAGCTCGGGGGGTACAGATACGCAGTATTTT | CASSSGGTDTQYF
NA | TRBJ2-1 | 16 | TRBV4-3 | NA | TGCGCCAGCAGTCAATCAGGGGGGAGTAGGTACAATGAGCAGTTCTTC | CASSQSGGSRYNEQFF
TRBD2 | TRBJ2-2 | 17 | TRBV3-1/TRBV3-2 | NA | TGTGCCAGCAGCCACAGGGGAGGAGCGGGGGATGTCGGGGAGCTGTTTTTT | CASSHRGGAGDVGELFF
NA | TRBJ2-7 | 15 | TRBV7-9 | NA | TGTGCCAGCAGCCCGCTGGCGGACAGCTCCTACGAGCAGTACTTC | CASSPLADSSYEQYF
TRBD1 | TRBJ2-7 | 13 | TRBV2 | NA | TGTGCCAGCAGTGAAAGGGGACAGTACGAGCAGTACTTC | CASSERGQYEQYF
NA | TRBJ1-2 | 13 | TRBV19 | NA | TGTGCCAGTAGTATTTCCGGAAACGGTGGCTACACCTTC | CASSISGNGGYTF